These T cell receptor beta chains were read from a single sample in a study of blood T cell repertoires in COVID-19. TCRdb's copy holds only in-frame clones and misses some; the assay was immunoSEQ multiplex PCR. The sample has roughly 200,000 clones, approximately 89% seen once. Sequenced sample: PBMCs or T cells enriched from blood (not recorded which). All receptors come from a woman aged 35 to 49 with acute COVID-19. Each CDR3 is given with its conserved first and last residue. Each record gives: J gene, V gene, clone size, D gene, CDR3 protein, CDR3 DNA. D genes are given only for firm matches. Rows give clone size only sometimes, using once, few, many, or a class for an expanded clone.

J: TRBJ2-4; V: TRBV19; size: once; D: .; CDR3: CASSIDPRQINRNIQYF; DNA: TGTGCCAGTAGTATAGATCCGCGACAGATTAACAGAAACATTCAGTACTTC
J: TRBJ2-3; V: TRBV9; size: .; D: TRBD2; CDR3: CASSMGLAGNLLNTDTQYF; DNA: TGTGCCAGCAGCATGGGACTAGCGGGGAATCTTTTAAACACAGATACGCAGTATTTT
J: TRBJ2-3; V: TRBV6-2/TRBV6-3; size: .; D: TRBD1; CDR3: CASSNRDRETDTQYF; DNA: TGTGCCAGCAGTAACCGGGACAGGGAGACAGATACGCAGTATTTT
J: TRBJ2-7; V: TRBV27; size: once; D: .; CDR3: CASSLVRGREQYF; DNA: TGTGCCAGCAGTTTGGTCAGGGGCAGAGAGCAGTACTTC
J: TRBJ2-2; V: TRBV12-3/TRBV12-4; size: once; D: .; CDR3: CARAAGDTGELFF; DNA: TGTGCCCGCGCGGCAGGGGACACCGGGGAGCTGTTTTTT
J: TRBJ2-1; V: TRBV2; size: .; D: TRBD1; CDR3: CASSEGGGQGSNEQFF; DNA: TGTGCCAGCAGTGAAGGCGGGGGACAGGGGAGCAATGAGCAGTTCTTC
J: TRBJ1-2; V: TRBV2; size: few; D: TRBD1; CDR3: CASSAPGTGPTTNYGYTF; DNA: TGTGCCAGCAGCGCTCCCGGGACAGGGCCTACTACTAACTATGGCTACACCTTC
J: TRBJ2-4; V: TRBV9; size: .; D: .; CDR3: CASSVGTNNIQYF; DNA: TGTGCCAGCAGCGTAGGGACTAACAACATTCAGTACTTC
J: TRBJ1-1; V: TRBV6-4; size: .; D: TRBD1; CDR3: CASSETGQPNTEAFF; DNA: TGTGCCAGCAGTGAAACGGGACAGCCGAACACTGAAGCTTTCTTT
J: TRBJ2-5; V: TRBV28; size: .; D: TRBD2; CDR3: CASTPGGLAGVQETQYF; DNA: TGTGCCAGCACCCCAGGGGGACTAGCGGGAGTTCAAGAGACCCAGTACTTC
J: TRBJ2-2; V: TRBV11-3; size: .; D: .; CDR3: CASSLGSGTPNTGELFF; DNA: TGTGCCAGCAGCTTGGGCTCCGGGACACCAAACACCGGGGAGCTGTTTTTT
J: TRBJ2-7; V: TRBV6-5; size: .; D: .; CDR3: CASSQDRFHEQYF; DNA: TGTGCCAGCAGCCAAGACAGGTTCCACGAGCAGTACTTC
J: TRBJ2-7; V: TRBV6-5; size: few; D: TRBD2; CDR3: CASHAGGATYEQYF; DNA: TGTGCCAGCCACGCGGGGGGGGCGACCTACGAGCAGTACTTC
J: TRBJ2-5; V: TRBV18; size: .; D: .; CDR3: CASSPRTKEQETQYF; DNA: TGTGCCAGCTCACCAAGAACGAAAGAGCAAGAGACCCAGTACTTC
J: TRBJ2-5; V: TRBV7-9; size: few; D: TRBD2; CDR3: CASSLTGLTTGETQYF; DNA: TGTGCCAGCAGCCTAACGGGACTAACCACCGGGGAGACCCAGTACTTC
J: TRBJ2-3; V: TRBV12-5; size: .; D: TRBD2; CDR3: CASGLVPSGRESTDTQYF; DNA: TGTGCTAGTGGTTTGGTACCTAGCGGGAGGGAATCCACAGATACGCAGTATTTT
J: TRBJ1-1; V: TRBV5-1; size: .; D: .; CDR3: CATSWGQDSEAFF; DNA: TGCGCCACCTCCTGGGGGCAGGACTCTGAAGCTTTCTTT
J: TRBJ2-3; V: TRBV7-2; size: .; D: TRBD2; CDR3: CASSLTRGLAGASTDTQYF; DNA: TGTGCCAGCAGCTTAACTCGGGGACTAGCGGGGGCCTCCACAGATACGCAGTATTTT
J: TRBJ1-4; V: TRBV15; size: .; D: .; CDR3: CATSRDRVNEKLFF; DNA: TGTGCCACCAGCAGAGACAGGGTTAATGAAAAACTGTTTTTT
J: TRBJ1-6; V: TRBV11-2; size: .; D: .; CDR3: CASSPTLTGVTLHF; DNA: TGTGCCAGCAGCCCAACGTTAACAGGAGTCACCCTCCACTTT
J: TRBJ2-5; V: TRBV11-1; size: .; D: TRBD2; CDR3: CASSTLGGVQETQYF; DNA: TGTGCCAGCAGCACCCTGGGGGGGGTCCAAGAGACCCAGTACTTC
J: TRBJ1-1; V: TRBV19; size: .; D: .; CDR3: CASSTKDRIMNTEAFF; DNA: TGTGCCAGTAGTACCAAAGACAGGATCATGAACACTGAAGCTTTCTTT
J: TRBJ1-6; V: TRBV4-1; size: few; D: TRBD1; CDR3: CASSMAGGNSPLHF; DNA: TGCGCCAGCAGCATGGCAGGGGGGAATTCACCCCTCCACTTT
J: TRBJ2-1; V: TRBV3-1/TRBV3-2; size: once; D: TRBD2; CDR3: CASSQTGSGSVNEQFF; DNA: TGTGCCAGCAGTCAAACGGGGAGCGGGAGTGTCAATGAGCAGTTCTTC
J: TRBJ1-2; V: TRBV10-2; size: .; D: .; CDR3: CASSEGQSNYGYTF; DNA: TGCGCCAGCAGTGAAGGACAATCAAACTATGGCTACACCTTC
J: TRBJ2-3; V: TRBV4-1; size: .; D: .; CDR3: CASSQGVGAPDTQYF; DNA: TGCGCCAGCAGCCAAGGGGTGGGAGCCCCAGATACGCAGTATTTT
J: TRBJ2-3; V: TRBV20-1; size: .; D: .; CDR3: CSVGRDTQYF; DNA: TGCAGCGTTGGGAGAGATACGCAGTATTTT
J: TRBJ2-2; V: TRBV5-5; size: .; D: .; CDR3: CASSVKTSTGELFF; DNA: TGTGCCAGCAGCGTTAAGACATCCACCGGGGAGCTGTTTTTT
J: TRBJ2-3; V: TRBV4-1; size: .; D: TRBD1; CDR3: CASSQDLGFRGRKEISTDTQYF; DNA: TGCGCCAGCAGCCAAGATCTAGGGTTTAGGGGGCGAAAGGAGATTAGCACAGATACGCAGTATTTT
J: TRBJ1-2; V: TRBV24-1; size: .; D: .; CDR3: CATSDAQTYYGYTF; DNA: TGTGCCACCAGTGATGCCCAGACTTACTATGGCTACACCTTC
J: TRBJ1-3; V: TRBV6-2/TRBV6-3; size: once; D: TRBD1; CDR3: CVSSYGQAPGNTIYF; DNA: TGTGTCAGCAGTTACGGACAGGCCCCTGGAAACACCATATATTTT
J: TRBJ1-3; V: TRBV12-3/TRBV12-4; size: .; D: .; CDR3: CASSTYGNTIYF; DNA: TGTGCCAGCTCGACTTATGGAAACACCATATATTTT